This T cell receptor (beta chain) was obtained from a study of cytomegalovirus exposure and HLA in healthy donors. This PCR relied on a set of 60 Vbeta primers and 13 Jbeta primers. Profiled with immunoSEQ multiplex PCR; TCRdb holds only in-frame clones, not every one. Of 140,000 to 150,000 clones listed, 80% are singletons. As regards this clone: Its antigen remains unknown.

Overall study results and limits: Across donors, sequencing depth was assumed by presence/absence analyses to be roughly uniform. The listing of some 170 TCR beta chains classed them as cytomegalovirus-associated. A later analysis appeared to link common viral pathogens to several of the most significant clusters.

Germline values: CDR1 GTSNPN, CDR2 SVGIG (reference sequence). V was shortened by 5 bases and J by 7 bases, with 11 bases between the two germline ends. The CDR3 has 11 amino acids. The J gene is TRBJ2-5, the V gene TRBV30; tentatively, D is TRBD1 (5 bases). The source of this sequence is a man aged 40-50 years in good health and CMV-seronegative. Sequencing was carried out using PBMCs. CDR3 DNA: TGTGCCTGGGGGGCTACAGTGACCCAGTACTTC. It encodes CAWGATVTQYF.